These 20 T cell receptor beta chains were sequenced from one sample in a study of control samples from healthy donors and cancer patients. Assay: immunoSEQ multiplex PCR; the TCRdb copy retains only in-frame clones and omits some. The repertoire holds about 86,000 clones, with approximately 91% as singletons. Sequencing was performed on PBMCs. These receptors were taken from a woman aged 45-59 years with colorectal cancer.

V is TRBV9 and J is TRBJ2-5; TRBD2 matches 10 bases. The CDR3 is 17 amino acids. Germline trimming cut 0 bases from V and 4 bases from J; bases unmatched to any gene: 9. Germline CDR1 and CDR2: SGDLS and YYNGEE. The CDR3 loop is CASSVVAGGPTTETQYF. The CDR3 DNA reads TGTGCCAGCAGCGTAGTAGCGGGGGGTCCTACCACAGAGACCCAGTACTTC.

The chain recombines TRBV3-1 (or the pseudogene TRBV3-2) with TRBJ2-7, with D tentatively TRBD2 (5 bases). V lost 4 bases and J lost 4, with 5 bases in between. Germline V gene data show CDR1 as LGHDT and CDR2 as YNNKEL (reference sequence). This CDR3 comprises 11 residues. The CDR3 loop reads CASSRGYEQYV. CDR3 nucleotides: TGTGCCAGCAGCCGAGGGTACGAGCAGTACGTC.

V gene TRBV6-1 combines with J gene TRBJ1-2, with 7 bases matching TRBD1. This CDR3 is built from 13 residues. CDR1 is MNHNS, CDR2 SASEGT, per germline. After removal of 6 bases from V and 2 bases from J, the junction contained 3 bases not matched to a gene. CDR3: CASSRQGNYGYTF. CDR3 DNA sequence: TGTGCCAGCAGCAGACAGGGAAACTATGGCTACACCTTC.

This chain links TRBV5-6 with TRBJ2-3, with a weak D call TRBD2 (6 bases). Germline values: CDR1 SGHDT, CDR2 YYEEEE. This CDR3 comprises 16 residues. V was trimmed by 4 bases and J by 0 bases, leaving 15 bases between them. The CDR3 DNA sequence: TGTGCCAGCAGCCCAAGATCGGGGACTAGCACAGATACGCAGTATTTT. This gives the protein CASSPRSGTSTDTQYF.

V is TRBV5-1 and J is TRBJ2-5; 9 positions agree with TRBD2. Unmatched junction bases numbered 8, after V lost 2 bases and J lost 3 bases. CDR3 length equals 16 residues. CDR1 and CDR2 (germline): SGHRS, YFSETQ. Written as DNA, the CDR3 is TGCGCCAGCAGCTTCGGGAGCGGGGGGACGGAAGAGACCCAGTACTTC. Amino acids: CASSFGSGGTEETQYF.

This chain links TRBV19 with TRBJ1-1; 11 bases fit TRBD1. In germline, CDR1 is LNHDA, CDR2 SQIVND (reference sequence). Trimming at V came to 1 base and at J to 7 bases, leaving 8 bases not matched to a gene. The CDR3 length is 16 residues. For the CDR3, the DNA is TGTGCCAGTAGTATAGCCGGACAGGGGGCAATAATTGAAGCTTTCTTT. This codes for CASSIAGQGAIIEAFF.

The chain couples TRBV28 to TRBJ1-6; D uncertain. The germline gives CDR1 MDHEN, CDR2 SYDVKM. This CDR3 is built from 14 residues. Trimming removed 2 bases from V and 7 bases from J, with 9 bases in between. Here the CDR3 reads CASSLGRRNSPLHF. The CDR3 coding sequence is TGTGCCAGCAGTTTAGGCAGGCGGAATTCACCCCTCCACTTT.

The DNA of the CDR3 is TGTGCCACCAGTGAGAGAGGAGGGTATGGCTACACCTTC. Protein sequence: CATSERGGYGYTF. The chain is built from TRBV24-1 and TRBJ1-2; no reliable D call. The germline gives CDR1 KGHDR, CDR2 SFDVKD. The CDR3 runs 13 residues. With 4 bases removed from V and 5 bases from J, the gap between germline ends came to 10 bases.

J is TRBJ2-2 and V is TRBV5-8, with D perhaps TRBD2 (6 bases). V was clipped by 4 bases and J by 5 bases, with 15 bases between them. The germline V gene encodes CDR1 SGHTS and CDR2 YDEGEE. The CDR3 has 15 amino acids. CDR3 sequence reads: CASSIRNGGTGELFF. In DNA form, the CDR3 reads TGTGCCAGCAGCATTAGAAACGGGGGAACCGGGGAGCTGTTTTTT. Looking up the rest from reference TRBV5-8 and TRBJ2-2 gives the full variable domain: EAGVTQSPTHLIKTRGQQATLRCSPISGHTSVYWYQQALGLGLQFLLWYDEGEERNRGNFPPRFSGRQFPNYSSELNVNALELEDSALYLCASSIRNGGTGELFFGEGSRLTVL.

This sequence joins TRBV19 and TRBJ1-5; weak D call: TRBD1 (6 bases). Per germline, CDR1 LNHDA and CDR2 SQIVND (reference sequence). Trimming took 6 bases from V and 3 from J, leaving 9 bases between them. The CDR3 is 13 amino acids. CDR3 in DNA: TGTGCCAGTAGATACAGGGCCAATCAGCCCCAGCATTTT. This sequence encodes CASRYRANQPQHF.

J is TRBJ1-5 and V is TRBV7-2; no definite D call. The CDR3 has 16 amino acids. V gave up 1 base and J gave up 7 bases, with 17 bases separating them. From germline, CDR1 is SGHTA and CDR2 FQGNSA. CDR3 in amino acids: CASSLGSEGGRQPQHF. Written as DNA, the CDR3 is TGTGCCAGCAGCTTAGGCTCTGAGGGAGGAAGGCAGCCCCAGCATTTT.

The table lists this clone with a count of one. The chain links TRBV5-8 to TRBJ2-7; a weak D match, TRBD1 (5 bases). The germline gives CDR1 SGHTS, CDR2 YDEGEE. Trimming removed 1 base at V and 0 bases at J, with 14 bases between. The CDR3 sequence is 16 residues long. DNA of the CDR3: TGTGCCAGCAGCTTGTATAGTCTAGACAGCTCCTACGAGCAGTACGTC. Protein: CASSLYSLDSSYEQYV.

The chain combines TRBV27 with TRBJ1-5, with TRBD1 matching 8 bases. Germline V gene sequence: CDR1 MNHEY, CDR2 SMNVEV (reference sequence). Trimming took 8 bases from V and 4 from J; bases not matched to a gene: 10. The CDR3 has 15 residues. The chain's CDR3 is CASGSIQGENQPQHF. CDR3 DNA: TGTGCCAGCGGCTCCATACAGGGGGAGAATCAGCCCCAGCATTTT.

The J gene is TRBJ2-7, the V gene TRBV6-1, with TRBD1 identical over 7 bases. Germline trimming cut 2 bases from V and 7 bases from J; bases unmatched to any gene: 5. Germline assignment: CDR1 MNHNS and CDR2 SASEGT. The CDR3 loop spans 13 amino acids. CDR3 sequence (DNA): TGTGCCAGCAGTGAAACGGGACAGCGGGAGCAGTACGTC. It is translated as CASSETGQREQYV.

The CDR3 is CASSQDFPTSPLHF. The DNA of the CDR3 is TGTGCCAGCAGCCAGGATTTTCCCACCTCACCCCTCCACTTT. The V gene is TRBV3-1 (or the pseudogene TRBV3-2), the J gene TRBJ1-6, with D unclear. V lost 3 bases and J 10 bases, leaving 13 bases between the germline ends. CDR1 LGHDT and CDR2 YNNKEL come from the germline V gene (reference sequence). This CDR3 region has 14 residues.

This clone has only one observation. The chain recombines TRBV6-2 or TRBV6-3 with TRBJ1-2; 8 nucleotides match TRBD1. This CDR3 contains 16 residues. V was clipped by 6 bases and J by 5 bases; unmatched bases: 14. Germline CDR1 and CDR2: MNHEY and SVGEGT. CDR3 DNA: TGTGCCAGCAGCCGAATAACCAGGGGGCGAATTTATGGCTACACCTTC. Its protein is CASSRITRGRIYGYTF.

This clone has more than one count but fewer than ten. In nucleotides, the CDR3 is TGTGCCAGCAGTTACTCAGCGACAGGTTACTATGGCTACACCTTC. It yields the protein CASSYSATGYYGYTF. The chain employs TRBV6-5 and TRBJ1-2; the D gene is possibly TRBD1 (6 bases). CDR3 length: 15 residues. Germline V gene data show CDR1 as MNHEY and CDR2 as SVGAGI. V was pared by 0 bases and J by 3 bases, with 11 bases between.

The chain has TRBV4-3 and TRBJ2-1; D uncertain. Germline V gives CDR1 LGHNA, CDR2 YSLEER. Trimming took 0 bases from V and 7 from J, leaving 16 bases between them. This CDR3 is built from 16 residues. In DNA, the CDR3 is TGCGCCAGCAGCCAAGAAGGCGCCGGTTATATGAATGAGCAGTTCTTC. This codes for CASSQEGAGYMNEQFF.

The V gene is TRBV9, the J gene TRBJ2-5; TRBD2 aligns across 8 bases. The germline V gene has CDR1 SGDLS and CDR2 YYNGEE. The CDR3 sequence is 14 residues long. Trimming took 4 bases from V and 4 from J; bases not matched to a gene: 6. CDR3 region: CASSRSGGLETQYF. Written as DNA, the CDR3 is TGTGCCAGCAGCCGCAGCGGGGGCTTAGAGACCCAGTACTTC.

The chain has TRBV4-1 and TRBJ2-1, with TRBD2 as a possible D gene (7 bases). The germline V and J ends were trimmed by 4 bases and 8 bases, with 21 bases remaining between them. Germline CDR1 and CDR2: MGHRA and YSYEKL. The CDR3 consists of 16 residues. The DNA of the CDR3 is TGCGCCAGCAGCCTTCCTCACGGGGGGCCTATCGATGAGCAGTTCTTC. Protein product: CASSLPHGGPIDEQFF.